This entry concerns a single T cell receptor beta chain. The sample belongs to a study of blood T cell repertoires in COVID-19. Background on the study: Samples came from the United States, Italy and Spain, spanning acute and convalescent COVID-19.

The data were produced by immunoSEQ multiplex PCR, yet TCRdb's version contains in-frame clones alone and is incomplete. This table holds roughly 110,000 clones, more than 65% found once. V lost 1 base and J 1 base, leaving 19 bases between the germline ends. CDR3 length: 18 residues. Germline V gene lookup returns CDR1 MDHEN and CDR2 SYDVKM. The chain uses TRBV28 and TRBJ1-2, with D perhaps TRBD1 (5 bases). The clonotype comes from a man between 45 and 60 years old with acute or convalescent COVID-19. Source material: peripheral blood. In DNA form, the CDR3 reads TGTGCCAGCAGTTTATCCCCCTCGATCGGGGGAGGTAACTATGGCTACACCTTC. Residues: CASSLSPSIGGGNYGYTF.